The present T cell receptor (beta chain) was sequenced within a study of T cell repertoires in ileal Crohn's disease. Study overall: Postoperative therapy was given to about half: roughly twelve thiopurines, around 17 anti-TNF agents.

Time point: neoterminal ileum biopsy at postoperative endoscopy, about 6 months after surgery. Assay: immunoSEQ multiplex PCR; the TCRdb copy retains only in-frame clones and omits some. The sample includes approximately 11,000 clones, roughly 78% of them seen just once. The sequence was collected from an adult with Crohn's disease. Sequenced material: ileal tissue.

The CDR3 sequence: CASSGRDRKAFF. The CDR3 nucleotides read TGTGCCAGCAGCGGCCGGGACAGAAAAGCTTTCTTT. The rearrangement links TRBV7-2 to TRBJ1-1; 7 nucleotides agree with TRBD1. CDR1 SGHTA and CDR2 FQGNSA come from the germline V gene. This CDR3 has 12 amino acids. The V gene end was trimmed by 5 bases and the J gene end by 9 bases; junction bases not matched to a gene: 6.